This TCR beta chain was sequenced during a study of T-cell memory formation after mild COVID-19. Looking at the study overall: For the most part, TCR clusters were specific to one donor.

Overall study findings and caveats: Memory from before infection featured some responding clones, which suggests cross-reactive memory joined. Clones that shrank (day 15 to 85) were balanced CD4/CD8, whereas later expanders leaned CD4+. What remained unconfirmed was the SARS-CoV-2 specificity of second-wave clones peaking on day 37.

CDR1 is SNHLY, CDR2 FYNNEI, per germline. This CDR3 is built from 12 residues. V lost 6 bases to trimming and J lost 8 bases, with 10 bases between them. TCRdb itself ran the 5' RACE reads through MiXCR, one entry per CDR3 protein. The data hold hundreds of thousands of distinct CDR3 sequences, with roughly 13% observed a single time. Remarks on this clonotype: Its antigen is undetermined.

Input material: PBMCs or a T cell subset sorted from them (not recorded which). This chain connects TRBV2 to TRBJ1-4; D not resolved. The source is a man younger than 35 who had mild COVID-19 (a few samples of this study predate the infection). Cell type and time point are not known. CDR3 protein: CASSREREKLFF. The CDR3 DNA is TGTGCCAGCAGCCGGGAACGGGAAAAACTGTTTTTT.